The rows below give T cell receptor beta chains drawn from one sample of a study of T cell repertoires in cytomegalovirus infection. MiXCR, applied by TCRdb to the reads, yields one record per CDR3 protein. Of over 250,000 distinct CDR3 sequences in the sample, 22% are singletons; the top ten hold approximately 19%. Their target antigens are unknown. The source was cultured PBMCs, collected from culture after CMV antigen stimulation. These receptor sequences come from a human donor in good health (CMV status not recorded). Some clones in this sample may be carry-over from other donors' samples. Both conserved end residues are part of each CDR3. The order of the fields is D gene, V gene, clone size, J gene, CDR3 DNA, CDR3 protein. The D gene is left open where the match is weak. Size is stated for part of the rows, as once, few or many counts, or as a class when the clone is expanded.

TRBD2	TRBV6-2/TRBV6-3	many	TRBJ2-1	TGTGCCAGCAGACTTACTAGCGGTTTTAGTGGTGAGCAGTTCTTC	CASRLTSGFSGEQFF
TRBD1	TRBV15	NA	TRBJ1-2	TGTGCCACGGAATTTGACAGGGGCCGGCGGTATGGCTACACCTTC	CATEFDRGRRYGYTF
NA	TRBV6-5	NA	TRBJ1-3	TGTGCCAGCAGTTACTCATCAGGGCATGGAAACACCATATATTTT	CASSYSSGHGNTIYF
NA	TRBV19	few	TRBJ2-7	TGTGCCAGTAGTATCTTCGGGGGATTCTCCTACGAGCAGTACTTC	CASSIFGGFSYEQYF
NA	TRBV4-3	few	TRBJ1-5	TGCGCCAGCAGCCAGGCGTCGGGGATCGGTCAGCCCCAGCATTTT	CASSQASGIGQPQHF
NA	TRBV10-2	NA	TRBJ1-1	TGCGCCAGCACCGGAATCGACAGGATGAACACTGAAGCTTTCTTT	CASTGIDRMNTEAFF
TRBD2	TRBV15	NA	TRBJ2-3	TGTGCCACCAGCGCCGCGAGCGGGAGTACAGATACGCAGTATTTT	CATSAASGSTDTQYF
NA	TRBV24-1	NA	TRBJ2-3	TGTGCCACCAGAGACTTTACAGATACGCAGTATTTT	CATRDFTDTQYF
NA	TRBV20-1	NA	TRBJ2-3	TGCAGTGCTCGGGGCGGACACACAGATACGCAGTATTTT	CSARGGHTDTQYF
NA	TRBV10-3	few	TRBJ1-1	TGTGCCATCAGGAATACAGACGGACGAACTGAAGCTTTCTTT	CAIRNTDGRTEAFF
NA	TRBV11-1	NA	TRBJ1-2	TGTGCCAGCAGCTTAGGGAGCACGGACATACTGAACTATGGCTACACCTTC	CASSLGSTDILNYGYTF
TRBD2	TRBV9	few	TRBJ2-3	TGTGCCAGCAGCGTAGGCTTGCGGGAGGGAGATACGCAGTATTTT	CASSVGLREGDTQYF
NA	TRBV10-3	NA	TRBJ1-3	TGTGCCATCAAAGACGGTCGCTCTGGAAACACCATATATTTT	CAIKDGRSGNTIYF
TRBD1	TRBV6-2/TRBV6-3	once	TRBJ2-3	TGTGCCAGCAGGAAGGACAGGGTGGCAGATACGCAGTATTTT	CASRKDRVADTQYF
NA	TRBV27	few	TRBJ1-1	TGTGCCAGCAGTTTATTTCAGGCGGTAGGAACTGAAGCTTTCTTT	CASSLFQAVGTEAFF
TRBD2	TRBV5-4	NA	TRBJ2-3	TGTGCCAGCAGCGACAGCGGGAGGGCCGGAACAGATACGCAGTATTTT	CASSDSGRAGTDTQYF
NA	TRBV27	many	TRBJ2-5	TGTGCCAGCAGTTTACGTTTTGGAGGGCCGCAGACCCAGTACTTC	CASSLRFGGPQTQYF
NA	TRBV11-2	NA	TRBJ1-1	TGTGCCAGCAGCCAGACCAACAGGAAAAGTGAAGCTTTCTTT	CASSQTNRKSEAFF
NA	TRBV20-1	once	TRBJ1-2	TGCAGTGCTGAACCCTACAGGGCGGGTGTTCGTGGCTACACCTTC	CSAEPYRAGVRGYTF
NA	TRBV29-1	NA	TRBJ2-2	TGCAGCGCGCGGAACGGACTTTCCGGGGAGCTGTTTTTT	CSARNGLSGELFF
NA	TRBV29-1	NA	TRBJ1-2	TGCAGCGTTTGGGACACCTCTAACTATGGCTACACCTTC	CSVWDTSNYGYTF
NA	TRBV7-8	many	TRBJ1-1	TGTGCCAGCAGCTTGGGTGATGATACTGAAGCTTTCTTT	CASSLGDDTEAFF
TRBD2	TRBV20-1	NA	TRBJ2-1	TGCAGTGCTAGACAGACTAGCGGGAGGGACAATGAGCAGTTCTTC	CSARQTSGRDNEQFF
TRBD2	TRBV10-3	few	TRBJ2-1	TGTGCCATCAGTGGAAGACCCTCTAGCGGGAGGACCCATGAGCAGTTCTTC	CAISGRPSSGRTHEQFF
TRBD1	TRBV19	NA	TRBJ1-1	TGTGCCAGCTTGGACAGGGGCAGGGAAGCTTTCTTT	CASLDRGREAFF
NA	TRBV7-2	many	TRBJ2-1	TGTGCCAGCAGCTTCGCCCCCCGGGCCTTAGGGAATGAGCAGTTCTTC	CASSFAPRALGNEQFF
TRBD2	TRBV28	NA	TRBJ2-7	TGTGCCAGCGGGGGACTAGCGTCGTCCTACGAGCAGTACTTC	CASGGLASSYEQYF
NA	TRBV7-2	many	TRBJ2-1	TGTGCCAGCAGCTTACAGAGGTTCTCCTACAATGAGCAGTTCTTC	CASSLQRFSYNEQFF
NA	TRBV2	NA	TRBJ2-3	TGTGCCAGCAGTGAATTGAACCCGCCCGGAGATACGCAGTATTTT	CASSELNPPGDTQYF
TRBD1	TRBV7-9	few	TRBJ2-7	TGTGCCAGCAGCTTGCCTCAAGACAGGGTAGGTTCCTACGAGCAGTACTTC	CASSLPQDRVGSYEQYF
NA	TRBV10-3	NA	TRBJ1-1	TGTGCCATCAGTGGGGCGGGCGAAGGATCAGCTTTCTTT	CAISGAGEGSAFF
TRBD1	TRBV7-8	many	TRBJ1-1	TGTGCCAGCAGCTTAGGGACAGGGAATACTGAAGCTTTCTTT	CASSLGTGNTEAFF
NA	TRBV7-9	few	TRBJ2-1	TGTGCCAGCAGCTTAGCCTTGGAGGATGAGCAGTTCTTC	CASSLALEDEQFF
NA	TRBV29-1	NA	TRBJ2-5	TGCAGCGTTGAATCCGAACGGGGCGGGACCCAGTACTTC	CSVESERGGTQYF
NA	TRBV29-1	few	TRBJ1-1	TGCAGCGTTGAAGTCTCGGTGAACACTGAAGCTTTCTTT	CSVEVSVNTEAFF
TRBD2	TRBV9	NA	TRBJ2-1	TGTGCCAGCAGCGTAGTCCGGGCTAGCGGGAGAAATGAGCAGTTCTTC	CASSVVRASGRNEQFF
NA	TRBV6-1	NA	TRBJ1-1	TGTGCCAGCAGCAGGACAGTGTTGAACACTGAAGCTTTCTTT	CASSRTVLNTEAFF
NA	TRBV11-2	NA	TRBJ2-1	TGTGCCAGCAGCTTAGAATACTCGAGATATGGTGAGCAGTTCTTC	CASSLEYSRYGEQFF
TRBD2	TRBV6-2/TRBV6-3	many	TRBJ2-3	TGTGCCAGCAGTCCCTATACTAGCGGGAGCGCAGATACGCAGTATTTT	CASSPYTSGSADTQYF
TRBD2	TRBV4-3	few	TRBJ2-5	TGCGCCAGCAGCCAACTAGCGGGGGCGAAGACCCAGTACTTC	CASSQLAGAKTQYF
TRBD2	TRBV24-1	many	TRBJ2-1	TGTGCCACCAGTGATTCGATGACTAGCGAGAGCTCCTACAATGAGCAGTTCTTC	CATSDSMTSESSYNEQFF
TRBD1	TRBV9	NA	TRBJ2-1	TGTGCCAGCAGCGTAGGGGGACAGGGAGGCAATGAGCAGTTCTTC	CASSVGGQGGNEQFF
TRBD1	TRBV15	NA	TRBJ1-5	TGTGCCACCAGCAGAGACCGAGGGGGCAGCGGCAATCAGCCCCAGCATTTT	CATSRDRGGSGNQPQHF